These T cell receptor beta chains were read from a single sample in a study of blood T cell repertoires in COVID-19. Profiled with immunoSEQ multiplex PCR; TCRdb holds only in-frame clones, not every one. The repertoire includes 40,000 to 50,000 clones, 60% to 80% of them detected once, and 25% to 30% sits in the top ten. Material: peripheral blood. The source is a woman in her sixties or seventies with acute or convalescent COVID-19. Each CDR3 is given with its conserved first and last residue. A D gene is named only where the DNA matches it firmly. Clone sizes are given selectively: once, few, many, or a class where the clone is expanded.

>TRBV30|.|TRBJ1-2|.
CAWSVPAIGGNYGYTF
>TRBV3-1/TRBV3-2|.|TRBJ2-7|.
CASSLIVGVVPYEQYF
>TRBV3-1/TRBV3-2|few|TRBJ2-3|.
CASSHPGTPKADTQYF
>TRBV13|.|TRBJ2-1|TRBD2
CASSLGAGAHYNEQFF
>TRBV6-2/TRBV6-3|.|TRBJ2-1|.
CASSYLRGGEFF
>TRBV19|.|TRBJ2-2|.
CASSNRDFYTGELFF
>TRBV6-6|.|TRBJ1-4|TRBD1
CASSYGTATFNEKLFF
>TRBV30|.|TRBJ2-7|.
CAWSSPGVYEQYF
>TRBV7-2|.|TRBJ1-2|.
CALRRVYGYTF
>TRBV4-1|.|TRBJ1-2|TRBD1
CASSQDRDSADLYGYTF
>TRBV19|few|TRBJ1-5|.
CASSSSLEYTQPQHF
>TRBV5-6|.|TRBJ1-1|.
CASSLTPGLNTEAFF
>TRBV6-1|.|TRBJ2-1|TRBD1
CASSEGDSSYNEQFF
>TRBV19|.|TRBJ2-1|TRBD2
CASKTTSGGYNEQFF
>TRBV7-9|.|TRBJ1-1|TRBD1
CASSLGQGRDTEAFF
>TRBV19|.|TRBJ1-2|.
CASSILGQAAANYGYTF
>TRBV6-2/TRBV6-3|.|TRBJ2-7|TRBD2
CASSQSEIGGYEQYF
>TRBV12-3/TRBV12-4|.|TRBJ2-1|TRBD2
CAKRTGGHNEQFF
>TRBV10-3|.|TRBJ1-3|.
CAISDFGGSAGNTIYF
>TRBV19|.|TRBJ1-2|TRBD1
CASSIHRDRPFGYTF
>TRBV27|large|TRBJ1-5|.
CASSSRGTSVNQPQHF
>TRBV3-1/TRBV3-2|.|TRBJ2-1|.
CASSQFGGTYNEQFF
>TRBV5-1|.|TRBJ1-2|.
CASSPSGWQINYGYTF
>TRBV6-2/TRBV6-3|.|TRBJ2-7|.
CASSRRVGTYEQYF
>TRBV5-6|.|TRBJ2-7|TRBD1
CASSLSDRSFYEQYF
>TRBV4-1|.|TRBJ2-1|.
CASSRDREQFF
>TRBV5-1|.|TRBJ2-5|TRBD2
CASSWAGTTQETQYF
>TRBV7-7|.|TRBJ2-5|TRBD1
CASSLGGSDQETQYF
>TRBV7-2|.|TRBJ1-2|.
CASSLTPPRVDYGYTF
>TRBV19|.|TRBJ2-1|TRBD2
CASSILAGVSYNEQFF
>TRBV30|.|TRBJ2-1|.
CACLGTFKTNEQFF
>TRBV7-9|.|TRBJ1-5|.
CASSLSVYSNQPQHF
>TRBV5-1|.|TRBJ2-1|TRBD2
CASSAGLGGYNEQFF
>TRBV4-3|.|TRBJ1-5|.
CASSQDRDQPQHF
>TRBV27|.|TRBJ1-2|TRBD1
CASSPTGARGYTF
>TRBV7-2|.|TRBJ2-5|.
CASSLGPRRETQYF
>TRBV5-1|.|TRBJ2-1|TRBD1
CASSLGPTGQGAGNEQFF
>TRBV29-1|.|TRBJ1-3|.
CSVEKASGNTIYF
>TRBV10-2|.|TRBJ2-7|.
CASRPPRDSYEQYF
>TRBV27|.|TRBJ2-2|TRBD2
CASTAGGYTGELFF
>TRBV30|.|TRBJ1-2|.
CAWGEFGGYTF
>TRBV29-1|.|TRBJ1-3|.
CSVEDRGRGSGNTIYF
>TRBV10-3|.|TRBJ1-1|.
CAIRQNTEAFF
>TRBV5-1|.|TRBJ1-4|TRBD1
CASSLGRQGSSTNEKLFF
>TRBV27|.|TRBJ2-5|TRBD2
CASSLLGLAGGQETQYF
>TRBV3-1/TRBV3-2|.|TRBJ1-6|.
CASTRGVSADNSPLHF
>TRBV29-1|.|TRBJ2-1|.
CSVEVTPRGGYNEQFF
>TRBV5-1|once|TRBJ2-7|.
CASSSGDGPRSGQYF
>TRBV2|.|TRBJ1-5|TRBD1
CASRLGQASNQPQHF
>TRBV5-1|.|TRBJ2-6|TRBD1
CASSPWGQGATGANVLTF
>TRBV6-6|few|TRBJ2-2|TRBD1
CASSRQGSGTGELFF